One sample yielded the 3 T cell receptor beta chains listed below, sequenced in a study of CD8+ T cells in alopecia areata. Treatment indicated: oral pan-JAK inhibitor, 5-10 mg twice daily. In each case, RNA was isolated and then reverse transcribed into cDNA as the sequencing template. Only in-frame clones appear in the TCRdb table, and some are missing; sequencing was by immunoSEQ multiplex PCR. The sample lists some 220,000 clones; less than 75% were seen once. The sequencing here drew on CD4+ T cells sorted from blood, taken at week 4, from a patient treated with tofacitinib. These receptors were obtained from a human donor with alopecia areata.

CDR3: CSAAPGGITEAFF. For the CDR3, the DNA is TGCAGCGCCGCTCCAGGGGGTATCACTGAAGCTTTCTTT. The rearrangement joins TRBV29-1 to TRBJ1-1, with 7 nucleotides matching TRBD1. This CDR3 spans 13 amino acids. Germline CDR1 SQVTM, CDR2 ANQGSEA. V shed 7 bases and J 4 bases; nucleotides not matched to a gene: 9.

In this sample, this clone turned up a few times. V and J are TRBV4-3 and TRBJ1-1; D uncertain. V lost 1 base and J 0 bases, leaving 6 bases between the germline ends. This CDR3 spans 14 amino acids. The germline V gene has CDR1 LGHNA and CDR2 YSLEER. The CDR3: CASSQAWVNTEAFF. The CDR3 bases are TGCGCCAGCAGCCAAGCTTGGGTGAACACTGAAGCTTTCTTT.

The rearrangement joins TRBV7-2 to TRBJ2-7; TRBD1 matches at 9 bases. This CDR3 region has 15 residues. Germline loops: CDR1 SGHTA, CDR2 FQGNSA. Losses at the gene ends were 1 base for V and 3 bases for J; bases not matched to a gene: 4. The CDR3 DNA reads TGTGCCAGCAGCTTAGTACAGGGGGCTCGCTACGAGCAGTACTTC. The encoded protein is CASSLVQGARYEQYF.